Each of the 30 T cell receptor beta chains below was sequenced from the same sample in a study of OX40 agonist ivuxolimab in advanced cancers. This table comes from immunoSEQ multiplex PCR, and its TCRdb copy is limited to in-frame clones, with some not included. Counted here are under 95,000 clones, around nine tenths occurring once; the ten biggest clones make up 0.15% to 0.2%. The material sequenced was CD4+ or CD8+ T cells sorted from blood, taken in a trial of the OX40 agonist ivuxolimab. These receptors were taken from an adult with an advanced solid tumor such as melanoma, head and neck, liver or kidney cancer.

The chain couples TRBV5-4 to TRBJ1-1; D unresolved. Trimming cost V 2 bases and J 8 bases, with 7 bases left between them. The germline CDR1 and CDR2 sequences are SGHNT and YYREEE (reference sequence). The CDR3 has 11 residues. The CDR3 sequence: CASSFRREAFF. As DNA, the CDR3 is TGTGCCAGCAGCTTTAGGAGGGAAGCTTTCTTT.

CDR3 amino acids: CASSSGTYLSSYEQYF. CDR3 in DNA: TGTGCCAGCAGCTCTGGGACTTACTTAAGCTCCTACGAGCAGTACTTC. The rearrangement uses TRBV11-2 and TRBJ2-7; tentative D call: TRBD2 (6 bases). The CDR3 length is 16 residues. CDR1 and CDR2 from the germline V gene are SGHAT and FQNNGV. V lost 4 bases, J lost 0 bases, and 16 bases lay in between.

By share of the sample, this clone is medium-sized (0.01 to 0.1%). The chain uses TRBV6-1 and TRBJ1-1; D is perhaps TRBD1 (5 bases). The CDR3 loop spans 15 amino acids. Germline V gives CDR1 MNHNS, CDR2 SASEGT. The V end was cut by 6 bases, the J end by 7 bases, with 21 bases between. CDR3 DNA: TGTGCCAGCAGCGCCCCTCGACCGGGGCTAGGTGAAGCTTTCTTT. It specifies CASSAPRPGLGEAFF.

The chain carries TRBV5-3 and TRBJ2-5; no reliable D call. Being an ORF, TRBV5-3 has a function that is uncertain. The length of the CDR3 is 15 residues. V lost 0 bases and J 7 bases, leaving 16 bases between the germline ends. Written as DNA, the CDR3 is TGTGCCAGAAGCTTGGGGCGAAGGACCAAGGGGACCCAGTACTTC. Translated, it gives CARSLGRRTKGTQYF.

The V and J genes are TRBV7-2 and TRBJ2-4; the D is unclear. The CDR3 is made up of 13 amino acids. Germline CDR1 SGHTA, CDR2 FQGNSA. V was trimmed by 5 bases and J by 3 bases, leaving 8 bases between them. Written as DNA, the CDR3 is TGTGCCAGCAGCACCCTTCTCAAAAACATTCAGTACTTC. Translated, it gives CASSTLLKNIQYF.

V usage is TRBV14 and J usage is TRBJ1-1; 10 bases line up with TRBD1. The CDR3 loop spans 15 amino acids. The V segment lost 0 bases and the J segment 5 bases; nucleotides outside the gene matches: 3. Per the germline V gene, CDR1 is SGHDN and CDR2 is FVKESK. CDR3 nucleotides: TGTGCCAGCAGCCAAGATTGGACAGGGGGGACTGAAGCTTTCTTT. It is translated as CASSQDWTGGTEAFF.

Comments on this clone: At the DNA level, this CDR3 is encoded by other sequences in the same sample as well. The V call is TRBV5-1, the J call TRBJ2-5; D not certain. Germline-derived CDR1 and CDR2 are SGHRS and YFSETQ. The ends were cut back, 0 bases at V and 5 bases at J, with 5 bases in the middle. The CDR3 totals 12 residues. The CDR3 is CASSLDGETQYF. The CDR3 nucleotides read TGCGCCAGCAGCTTGGACGGGGAGACCCAGTACTTC.

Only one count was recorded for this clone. The CDR3 DNA follows: TGTGCCAGCAGTTCAATCGGGGGTTCGAACACCGGGGAGCTGTTTTTT. Protein sequence: CASSSIGGSNTGELFF. The chain employs TRBV27 and TRBJ2-2, with TRBD2 as a possible D gene (6 bases). The germline CDR1 and CDR2 sequences are MNHEY and SMNVEV (reference sequence). The CDR3 covers 16 residues. V lost 4 bases and J 0 bases, leaving 12 bases between the germline ends.

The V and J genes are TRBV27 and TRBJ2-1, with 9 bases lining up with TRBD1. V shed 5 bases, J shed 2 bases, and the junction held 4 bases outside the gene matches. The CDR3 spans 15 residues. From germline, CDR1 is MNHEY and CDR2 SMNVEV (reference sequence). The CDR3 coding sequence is TGTGCCAGCAGTCTAGACAGGGGGACCTACAATGAGCAGTTCTTC. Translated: CASSLDRGTYNEQFF.

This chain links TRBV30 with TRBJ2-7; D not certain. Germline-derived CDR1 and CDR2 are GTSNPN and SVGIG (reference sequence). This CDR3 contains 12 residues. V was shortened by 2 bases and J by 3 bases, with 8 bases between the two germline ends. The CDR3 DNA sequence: TGTGCCTGGAGTAGGGCAGACTACGAGCAGTACTTC. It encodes CAWSRADYEQYF. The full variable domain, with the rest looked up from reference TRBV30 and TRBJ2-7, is SQTIHQWPATLVQPVGSPLSLECTVEGTSNPNLYWYRQAAGRGLQLLFYSVGIGQISSEVPQNLSASRPQDRQFILSSKKLLLSDSGFYLCAWSRADYEQYFGPGTRLTVT.

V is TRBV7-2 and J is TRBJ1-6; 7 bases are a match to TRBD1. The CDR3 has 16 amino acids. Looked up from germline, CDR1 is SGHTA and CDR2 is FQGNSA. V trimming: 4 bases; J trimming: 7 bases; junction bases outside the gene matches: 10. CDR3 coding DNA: TGTGCCAGCAGCTACCGGTTGGCAGGGGGGAATTCACCCCTCCACTTT. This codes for CASSYRLAGGNSPLHF. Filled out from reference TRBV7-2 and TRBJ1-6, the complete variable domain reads GAGVSQSPSNKVTEKGKDVELRCDPISGHTALYWYRQSLGQGLEFLIYFQGNSAPDKSGLPSDRFSAERTGGSVSTLTIQRTQQEDSAVYLCASSYRLAGGNSPLHFGNGTRLTVT.

In DNA, the CDR3 is TGTGCCAGCAGTGGACGACTAGCGGGAGCGTCCAGGGGTTACGAGCAGTACTTC. Translation: CASSGRLAGASRGYEQYF. The V call is TRBV6-1, the J call TRBJ2-7, with TRBD2 identical over 12 bases. The V gene's germline CDR1 is MNHNS and CDR2 SASEGT. This CDR3 has 18 residues. V was pared by 4 bases and J by 4 bases, with 14 bases of the junction left unmatched.

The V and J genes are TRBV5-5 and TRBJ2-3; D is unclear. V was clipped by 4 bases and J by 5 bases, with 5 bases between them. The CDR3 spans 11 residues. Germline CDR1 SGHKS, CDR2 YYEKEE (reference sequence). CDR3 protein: CASSLLDTQYF. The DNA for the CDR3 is TGTGCCAGCAGCCTTTTAGATACGCAGTATTTT.

The CDR3 spells CASSRDRGDTDTQYF. CDR3 DNA sequence: TGCGCCAGCAGCCGAGACAGGGGAGATACAGATACGCAGTATTTT. The chain links TRBV5-1 to TRBJ2-3; 8 bases align to TRBD1. Germline CDR1 SGHRS, CDR2 YFSETQ. The CDR3 covers 15 residues. V dropped 4 bases and J dropped 3; count of bases not matched to a gene: 7.

The CDR3 nucleotides are TGTGCCAGCAGTGAACGAACAGGGACTGGAAACACCATATATTTT. Translating it yields CASSERTGTGNTIYF. This chain links TRBV27 with TRBJ1-3, with a possible D match to TRBD1 (6 bases). The CDR3 has 15 residues. Germline CDR1 reads MNHEY; CDR2 reads SMNVEV (reference sequence). V lost 5 bases to trimming and J lost 2 bases, with 13 bases between them.

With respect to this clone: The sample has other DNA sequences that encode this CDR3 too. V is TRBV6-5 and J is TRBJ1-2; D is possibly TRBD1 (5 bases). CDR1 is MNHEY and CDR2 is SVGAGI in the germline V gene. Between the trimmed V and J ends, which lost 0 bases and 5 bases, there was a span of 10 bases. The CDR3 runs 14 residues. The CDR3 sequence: CASSYSGGGYGYTF. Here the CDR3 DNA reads TGTGCCAGCAGTTACTCGGGTGGGGGTTATGGCTACACCTTC.

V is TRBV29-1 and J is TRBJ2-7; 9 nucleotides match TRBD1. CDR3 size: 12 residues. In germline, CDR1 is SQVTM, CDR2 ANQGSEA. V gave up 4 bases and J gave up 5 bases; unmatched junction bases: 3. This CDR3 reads CSVGDRVHEQYF. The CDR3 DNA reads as TGCAGCGTTGGGGACAGGGTCCACGAGCAGTACTTC.

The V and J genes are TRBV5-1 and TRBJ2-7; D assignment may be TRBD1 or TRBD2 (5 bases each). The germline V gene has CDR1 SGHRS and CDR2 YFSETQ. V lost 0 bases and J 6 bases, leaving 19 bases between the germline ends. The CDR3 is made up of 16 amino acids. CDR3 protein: CASSLGFAQGDLEQYF. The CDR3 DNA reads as TGCGCCAGCAGCTTGGGATTTGCCCAAGGGGACCTCGAGCAGTACTTC.

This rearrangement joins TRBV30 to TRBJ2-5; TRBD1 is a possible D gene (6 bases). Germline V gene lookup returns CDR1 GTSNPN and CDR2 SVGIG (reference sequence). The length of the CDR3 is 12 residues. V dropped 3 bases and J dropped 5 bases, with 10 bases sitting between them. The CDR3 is CAWRGHWETQYF. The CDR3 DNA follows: TGTGCCTGGAGGGGACATTGGGAGACCCAGTACTTC.

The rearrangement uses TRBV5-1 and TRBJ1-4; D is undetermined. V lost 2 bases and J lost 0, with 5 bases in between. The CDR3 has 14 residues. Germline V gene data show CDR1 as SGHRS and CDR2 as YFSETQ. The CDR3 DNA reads TGCGCCAGCAGCTTAGGAGCAACTAATGAAAAACTGTTTTTT. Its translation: CASSLGATNEKLFF. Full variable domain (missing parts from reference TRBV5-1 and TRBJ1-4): KAGVTQTPRYLIKTRGQQVTLSCSPISGHRSVSWYQQTPGQGLQFLFEYFSETQRNKGNFPGRFSGRQFSNSRSEMNVSTLELGDSALYLCASSLGATNEKLFFGSGTQLSVL.

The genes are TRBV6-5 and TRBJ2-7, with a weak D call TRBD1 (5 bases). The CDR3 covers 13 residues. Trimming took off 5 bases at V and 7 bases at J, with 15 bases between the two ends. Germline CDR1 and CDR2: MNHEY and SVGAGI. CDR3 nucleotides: TGTGCCAGCAGTAGGGTCAGGGTGGGGGAGCAGTACTTC. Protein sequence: CASSRVRVGEQYF.

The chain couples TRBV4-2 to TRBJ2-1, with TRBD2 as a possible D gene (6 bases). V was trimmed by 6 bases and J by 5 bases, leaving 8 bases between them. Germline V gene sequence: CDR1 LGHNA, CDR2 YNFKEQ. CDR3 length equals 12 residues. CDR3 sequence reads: CASRRLDNEQFF. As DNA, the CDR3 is TGTGCCAGCAGAAGACTAGACAATGAGCAGTTCTTC.

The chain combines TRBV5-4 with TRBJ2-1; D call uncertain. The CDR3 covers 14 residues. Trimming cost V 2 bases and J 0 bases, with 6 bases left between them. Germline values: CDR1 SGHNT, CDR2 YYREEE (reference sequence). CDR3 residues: CASSLSSSYNEQFF. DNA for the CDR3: TGTGCCAGCAGCTTATCGAGCTCCTACAATGAGCAGTTCTTC.

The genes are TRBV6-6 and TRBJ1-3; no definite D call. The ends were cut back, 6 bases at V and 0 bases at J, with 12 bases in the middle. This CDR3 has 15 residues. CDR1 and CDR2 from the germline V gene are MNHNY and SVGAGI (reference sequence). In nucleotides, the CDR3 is TGTGCCAGCAGCCTGGACGGCTACTCTGGAAACACCATATATTTT. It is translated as CASSLDGYSGNTIYF.

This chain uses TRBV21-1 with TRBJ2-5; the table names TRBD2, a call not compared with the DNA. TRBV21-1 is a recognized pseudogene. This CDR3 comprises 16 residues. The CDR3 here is CAGVALNHSGEETQYF. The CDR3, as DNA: TGTGCCGGGGTAGCGTTAAACCATAGCGGGGAAGAGACCCAGTACTTC.

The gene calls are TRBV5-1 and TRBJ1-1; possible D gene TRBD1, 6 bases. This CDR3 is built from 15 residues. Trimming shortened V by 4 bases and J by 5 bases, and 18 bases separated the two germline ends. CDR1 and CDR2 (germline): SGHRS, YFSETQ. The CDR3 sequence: CASSVRDITGTEAFF. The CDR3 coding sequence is TGCGCCAGCAGCGTGAGGGACATTACAGGGACTGAAGCTTTCTTT.

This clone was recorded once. DNA of the CDR3: TGTGCCAGCAGTTTCCCGAGCGGGAGGGCCGGGGATACGCAGTATTTT. As protein: CASSFPSGRAGDTQYF. The genes are TRBV28 and TRBJ2-3; TRBD2 aligns across 10 bases. Germline loops: CDR1 MDHEN, CDR2 SYDVKM. CDR3 length equals 16 residues. Germline trimming cut 3 bases from V and 6 bases from J; bases unmatched to any gene: 9.

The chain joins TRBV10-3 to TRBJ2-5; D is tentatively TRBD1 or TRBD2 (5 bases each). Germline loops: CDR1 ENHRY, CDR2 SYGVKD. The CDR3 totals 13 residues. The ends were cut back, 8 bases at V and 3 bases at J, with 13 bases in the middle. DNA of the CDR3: TGTGCCATCCGCAGGGACCTTAAAGAGACCCAGTACTTC. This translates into CAIRRDLKETQYF.

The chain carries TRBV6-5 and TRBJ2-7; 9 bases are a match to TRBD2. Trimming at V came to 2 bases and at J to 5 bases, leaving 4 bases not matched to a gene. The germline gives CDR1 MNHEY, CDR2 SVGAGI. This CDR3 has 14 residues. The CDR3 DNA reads TGTGCCAGCAGTTACCGCGGGGGGGTCGACGAGCAGTACTTC. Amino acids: CASSYRGGVDEQYF.

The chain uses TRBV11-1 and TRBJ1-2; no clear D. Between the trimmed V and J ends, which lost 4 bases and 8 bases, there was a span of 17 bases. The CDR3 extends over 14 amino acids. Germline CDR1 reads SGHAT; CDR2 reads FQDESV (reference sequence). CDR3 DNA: TGTGCCAGCAGCTCAGACATGAAGGCTAGAGGCTACACCTTC. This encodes CASSSDMKARGYTF.